Below, one T cell receptor (beta chain) is given with its context. The V gene's germline CDR1 is SGHNT and CDR2 YYREEE (reference sequence). With 10 bases clipped from V and 5 bases from J, the junction kept 8 bases outside the gene matches. There are 13 residues in the CDR3. Generated by immunoSEQ multiplex PCR, the TCRdb table keeps only in-frame clones and is missing some. The repertoire holds 40,000 or so clones, with roughly 90% as singletons. This entry belongs to a study of T cell changes during pregnancy in multiple sclerosis. The sequencing used CD8+ T cells from peripheral blood mononuclear cells, collected before pregnancy. The gene calls are TRBV5-4 and TRBJ2-1; TRBD2 aligns across 8 bases. This TCR was sampled from a female donor with multiple sclerosis, enrolled in a pregnancy study. The CDR3 DNA is TGTGCCGCGGGAGGCCTGAGTGACAATGAGCAGTTCTTC. Translating it yields CAAGGLSDNEQFF.